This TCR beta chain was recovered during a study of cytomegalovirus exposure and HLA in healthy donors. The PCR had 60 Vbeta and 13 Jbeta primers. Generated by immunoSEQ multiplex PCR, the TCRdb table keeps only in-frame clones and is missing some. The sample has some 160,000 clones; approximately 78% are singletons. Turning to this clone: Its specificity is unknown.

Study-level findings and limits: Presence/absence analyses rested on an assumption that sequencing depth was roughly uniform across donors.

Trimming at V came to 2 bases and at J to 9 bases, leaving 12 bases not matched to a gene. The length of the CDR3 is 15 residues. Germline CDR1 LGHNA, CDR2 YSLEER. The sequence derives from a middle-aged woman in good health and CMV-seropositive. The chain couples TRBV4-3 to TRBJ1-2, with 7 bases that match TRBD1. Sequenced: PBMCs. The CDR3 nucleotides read TGCGCCAGCAGCCAACCGACAGGGCCCGACCGGAGCTACACCTTC. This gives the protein CASSQPTGPDRSYTF.